This entry lists 22 T cell receptor beta chains sequenced from one sample in a study of blood T cell repertoires in COVID-19. TCRdb's copy holds only in-frame clones and misses some; the assay was immunoSEQ multiplex PCR. The sample contains about 170,000 clones, around nine tenths of which appear only once. The sample comprised peripheral blood. The receptors stem from a woman over 75 with COVID-19, enrolled during active disease.

The V call is TRBV19, the J call TRBJ2-2; 9 nucleotides agree with TRBD1. Trimming at V came to 5 bases and at J to 4 bases, leaving 14 bases not matched to a gene. CDR3 length: 18 residues. The germline CDR1 and CDR2 sequences are LNHDA and SQIVND (reference sequence). The CDR3 bases are TGTGCCAGTAGTTGGGCGACGACTCGACAGGGGGGCACCGGGGAGCTGTTTTTT. Translating it yields CASSWATTRQGGTGELFF.

The chain employs TRBV19 and TRBJ1-2, with 7 bases aligning to TRBD1. CDR1 and CDR2 from the germline V gene are LNHDA and SQIVND (reference sequence). This CDR3 comprises 14 residues. V lost 6 bases, J lost 5 bases, and 9 bases stayed unmatched. CDR3 amino acids: CASREAGGRYGYTF. CDR3 coding DNA: TGTGCCAGTAGGGAGGCAGGGGGAAGATATGGCTACACCTTC.

The chain joins TRBV11-2 to TRBJ2-3; D is perhaps TRBD2 (6 bases). The length of the CDR3 is 16 residues. Germline V gene sequence: CDR1 SGHAT, CDR2 FQNNGV. The germline V and J ends were trimmed by 3 bases and 1 base, with 14 bases remaining between them. CDR3 nucleotide sequence: TGTGCCAGCAGCTTTTTCGGGAGAGGAGGCACAGATACGCAGTATTTT. This encodes CASSFFGRGGTDTQYF.

For this clone: The junction does not match germline at one end; this may be a read error. The chain recombines TRBV28 with TRBJ1-4, with D hard to call. There are 15 residues in the CDR3. Germline CDR1 and CDR2: MDHEN and SYDVKM. The CDR3 DNA sequence: TGTGCCAGCAGTTCCGCCTCCTATCCGAATAACCCCGACTCTTTT. It codes for CASSSASYPNNPDSF.

J is TRBJ2-7 and V is TRBV2, with a weak D call TRBD1 (6 bases). The CDR3 spans 13 residues. CDR1 is SNHLY, CDR2 FYNNEI, per germline. V was cut by 8 bases and J by 2 bases, with 13 bases left in between. The CDR3 spells CASEGDKAYEQYF. The CDR3 DNA sequence: TGTGCCAGCGAGGGGGACAAAGCCTACGAGCAGTACTTC.

The CDR3 spells CASSYREAGELFF. CDR3 coding DNA: TGTGCCAGCAGTTACCGAGAGGCCGGGGAGCTGTTTTTT. J is TRBJ2-2 and V is TRBV6-2 or TRBV6-3, with D uncertain. Trimming pared 2 bases from V and 6 bases from J, leaving 7 bases between. The CDR3 has 13 amino acids. Germline CDR1 and CDR2: MNHEY and SVGEGT.

The chain recombines TRBV19 with TRBJ2-3, with D unclear. There are 12 residues in the CDR3. Deletions cut 5 bases from V and 4 bases from J, with 7 bases between. CDR1 and CDR2 (germline): LNHDA, SQIVND (reference sequence). CDR3 coding DNA: TGTGCCAGTAGTTCCCGGTCAGATACGCAGTATTTT. Residues: CASSSRSDTQYF.

The V gene is TRBV6-6, the J gene TRBJ2-1; TRBD2 matches 8 bases. The trim removed 0 bases at V and 15 bases at J, leaving 13 bases unmatched. CDR3 size: 15 residues. Germline loops: CDR1 MNHNY, CDR2 SVGAGI (reference sequence). In nucleotides, the CDR3 is TGTGCCAGCAGTTACTCTGCGGGAGGCCCCATAAGGGGGTTCTTC. Amino acids: CASSYSAGGPIRGFF.

This clone was seen only a few times. V gene TRBV4-2 combines with J gene TRBJ2-7; 8 bases are shared with TRBD2. The germline gives CDR1 LGHNA, CDR2 YNFKEQ. The CDR3 consists of 14 residues. V shed 4 bases, J shed 0 bases, and the junction held 2 bases outside the gene matches. For the CDR3, the DNA is TGTGCCAGCAGCCCTAGCGGGTCCTCCTACGAGCAGTACTTC. As protein: CASSPSGSSYEQYF.

This rearrangement joins TRBV19 to TRBJ2-1, with 8 positions matching TRBD2. The CDR3 has 15 residues. V lost 5 bases, J lost 5 bases, and 8 bases stayed unmatched. CDR1 LNHDA and CDR2 SQIVND come from the germline V gene (reference sequence). Here the CDR3 DNA reads TGTGCCAGTAGTCTTAGCGGGGTCGTAAACAATGAGCAGTTCTTC. It yields the protein CASSLSGVVNNEQFF.

The J gene is TRBJ1-2, the V gene TRBV28, with D hard to call. This CDR3 spans 12 amino acids. V gave up 6 bases and J gave up 8 bases, with 13 bases separating them. Per the germline V gene, CDR1 is MDHEN and CDR2 is SYDVKM. The CDR3 region is CASRPDLVGYTF. CDR3 nucleotides: TGTGCCAGCAGACCTGACCTAGTCGGCTACACCTTC.

The chain combines TRBV19 with TRBJ1-5, with D possibly TRBD1 on 5 matching bases. In germline, CDR1 is LNHDA, CDR2 SQIVND (reference sequence). CDR3 size: 11 residues. V was clipped by 11 bases and J by 10 bases, with 15 bases between them. CDR3 amino acids: CAGGGSHPQHF. CDR3 nucleotide sequence: TGTGCCGGGGGGGGGAGTCATCCCCAGCATTTT.

The rearrangement uses TRBV28 and TRBJ1-2, with 8 bases aligning to TRBD1. After removal of 7 bases from V and 5 bases from J, the junction contained 12 bases not matched to a gene. In germline, CDR1 is MDHEN, CDR2 SYDVKM. The CDR3 has 15 residues. The chain's CDR3 is CASTHPTGVGYGYTF. The CDR3 bases are TGTGCCAGCACCCACCCGACAGGGGTTGGGTATGGCTACACCTTC.

A single count supports this clone. V and J are TRBV9 and TRBJ2-2, with a tentative D call TRBD2 (5 bases). The V end lost 5 bases, the J end lost 3 bases, and 11 bases lay between the germline ends. Germline assignment: CDR1 SGDLS and CDR2 YYNGEE. The CDR3 totals 14 residues. This CDR3 reads CASRVSVDTGELFF. The CDR3 nucleotides read TGTGCCAGCAGGGTTAGCGTAGACACCGGGGAGCTGTTTTTT.

This clone appeared a single time. This rearrangement joins TRBV7-9 to TRBJ1-1; D is possibly TRBD1 (6 bases). Trimming took off 5 bases at V and 4 bases at J, with 8 bases between the two ends. CDR1 is SEHNR and CDR2 is FQNEAQ in the germline V gene (reference sequence). The CDR3 runs 12 residues. CDR3 in amino acids: CASSIQGTEAFF. In nucleotides, the CDR3 is TGTGCCAGCAGCATACAGGGCACTGAAGCTTTCTTT.

J is TRBJ1-2 and V is TRBV6-6; the match to TRBD1 covers 9 bases. From germline, CDR1 is MNHNY and CDR2 SVGAGI (reference sequence). CDR3 length: 13 amino acids. V shed 7 bases, J shed 8 bases, and the junction held 8 bases outside the gene matches. The CDR3 nucleotides are TGTGCCAGCACGGGACAGGGTCGCGGGGGCTACACCTTC. Translation: CASTGQGRGGYTF.

This clone appeared once. The gene calls are TRBV11-2 and TRBJ2-1; TRBD2 might be the D (5 bases). The CDR3 is made up of 17 amino acids. V gave up 5 bases and J gave up 7 bases, with 24 bases separating them. Germline CDR1 reads SGHAT; CDR2 reads FQNNGV. The chain's CDR3 is CASSLRGFGLSSNEQFF. CDR3 sequence (DNA): TGTGCCAGCAGCCTTAGAGGGTTCGGTCTTTCGTCGAATGAGCAGTTCTTC.

This sequence joins TRBV5-5 and TRBJ1-1, with a tentative D call TRBD1 (5 bases). The germline CDR1 and CDR2 sequences are SGHKS and YYEKEE (reference sequence). The CDR3 consists of 14 residues. Trimming cost V 5 bases and J 5 bases, with 16 bases left between them. The CDR3 DNA reads TGTGCCAGCAGGTTGCGGGGGAGGGAGACTGAAGCTTTCTTT. It yields the protein CASRLRGRETEAFF.

This clone has more than one count but fewer than ten. This chain connects TRBV19 to TRBJ1-5; 10 bases align to TRBD1. CDR1 and CDR2 from the germline V gene are LNHDA and SQIVND (reference sequence). This CDR3 has 15 amino acids. Germline trimming cut 0 bases from V and 6 bases from J; bases unmatched to any gene: 2. CDR3 nucleotides: TGTGCCAGTAGTATAGAAGGGACAGGGGTTCAGCCCCAGCATTTT. The encoded protein is CASSIEGTGVQPQHF.

The chain has TRBV3-1 (or the pseudogene TRBV3-2) and TRBJ1-2; D is possibly TRBD1 (5 bases). Trimming left V 3 bases short and J 4 bases short, with 18 bases between. This CDR3 has 16 residues. The germline gives CDR1 LGHDT, CDR2 YNNKEL (reference sequence). The DNA of the CDR3 is TGTGCCAGCAGCCAGGGTATCCCTGGGGGGTCCTATGGCTACACCTTC. The encoded protein is CASSQGIPGGSYGYTF.

The chain is built from TRBV2 and TRBJ2-5; D perhaps matches TRBD2 (5 bases). CDR3 length: 13 amino acids. CDR1 and CDR2 from the germline V gene are SNHLY and FYNNEI. The V and J ends lost 7 bases and 0 bases respectively, with 9 bases between them. CDR3: CASTPGYQETQYF. The CDR3 nucleotides are TGTGCCAGCACGCCGGGGTACCAAGAGACCCAGTACTTC. Full variable domain (rest looked up from reference TRBV2 and TRBJ2-5): EPEVTQTPSHQVTQMGQEVILRCVPISNHLYFYWYRQILGQKVEFLVSFYNNEISEKSEIFDDQFSVERPDGSNFTLKIRSTKLEDSAMYFCASTPGYQETQYFGPGTRLLVL.

The genes are TRBV7-9 and TRBJ2-3, with a weak D call TRBD2 (5 bases). Trimming cost V 2 bases and J 2 bases, with 23 bases left between them. The CDR3 runs to 19 residues. Germline lookup yields CDR1 SEHNR and CDR2 FQNEAQ (reference sequence). The CDR3 loop reads CASSLNYPGLSEYTDTQYF. The CDR3 nucleotides are TGTGCCAGCAGCTTAAACTATCCAGGACTGTCGGAATACACAGATACGCAGTATTTT.